One and the same sample provided the 28 T cell receptor beta chains below, sequenced in a study of shared clonotypes between healthy human individuals. Only in-frame clones appear in the TCRdb table, and some are missing; sequencing was by immunoSEQ multiplex PCR. Among 640,000 or so clones listed, 72% were seen once. Sequenced input: memory CD4+ T cells sorted from blood. Subset here: CD45RA-negative fraction. The source is a woman aged 25 to 39 in good health.

The J gene is TRBJ2-7, the V gene TRBV18, with D perhaps being TRBD1 or TRBD2 (6 bases each). Between the trimmed V and J ends, which lost 5 bases and 3 bases, there was a span of 29 bases. There are 19 residues in the CDR3. Germline values: CDR1 KGHSH, CDR2 LQKENI. CDR3 loop: CASSSDRSPARGAFYEQYF. In DNA form, the CDR3 reads TGTGCCAGCTCATCCGACAGGTCGCCGGCGCGGGGTGCTTTCTACGAGCAGTACTTC.

This clone was seen repeatedly, ten times or more. The CDR3 nucleotides are TGTGCCAGCGGACCCTTCGGGCCGACTGGGGCCAACGTCCTGACTTTC. As protein: CASGPFGPTGANVLTF. The J gene is TRBJ2-6, the V gene TRBV9, with no clear D. Trimming took off 7 bases at V and 2 bases at J, with 16 bases between the two ends. The CDR3 length is 16 residues. CDR1 is SGDLS, CDR2 YYNGEE, per germline.

The rearrangement uses TRBV10-1 and TRBJ1-5; perhaps TRBD1 as D (6 bases). CDR1 is WNHNN and CDR2 is SYGVQD in the germline V gene (reference sequence). Trimming removed 8 bases from V and 0 bases from J, with 23 bases in between. This CDR3 spans 18 amino acids. The chain's CDR3 is CASSPTGDVVYSNQPQHF. The CDR3 DNA follows: TGCGCCAGCTCACCGACAGGTGATGTAGTGTATAGCAATCAGCCCCAGCATTTT.

The CDR3 region has the DNA TGCGCCAGCAGCCCTGGGTCCGCTGGAAACACCATATATTTT. Encoded protein: CASSPGSAGNTIYF. The V call is TRBV10-1, the J call TRBJ1-3; D call uncertain. The CDR3 sequence is 14 residues long. CDR1 is WNHNN, CDR2 SYGVQD, per germline (reference sequence). V lost 6 bases, J lost 2 bases, and 11 bases lay in between.

As to this clone: Given a far larger clone just one base away, this is likely a sequencing read error. The CDR3 reads CTSSFDPLGNGYTF. The CDR3 bases are TGCACCAGCAGCTTCGACCCGCTAGGCAATGGCTACACCTTC. The rearrangement uses TRBV5-1 and TRBJ1-2, with no clear D. CDR1 is SGHRS and CDR2 is YFSETQ in the germline V gene. The CDR3 sequence is 14 residues long.

This chain joins TRBV28 and TRBJ2-7; a possible D gene is TRBD2 (6 bases). The CDR3 sequence is 14 residues long. Per the germline V gene, CDR1 is MDHEN and CDR2 is SYDVKM. The V and J ends lost 8 bases and 2 bases respectively, with 16 bases between them. CDR3 nucleotide sequence: TGTGCCAGCGGGCGGGGTAGCAGTACCTACGAGCAGTACTTC. It specifies CASGRGSSTYEQYF.

The V call is TRBV28, the J call TRBJ2-7, with 7 bases lining up with TRBD1. Unmatched junction bases numbered 16, after V lost 3 bases and J lost 11 bases. Germline V gene data show CDR1 as MDHEN and CDR2 as SYDVKM. The CDR3 has 15 amino acids. The DNA for the CDR3 is TGTGCCAGCAGTTTTCCGGGACAGACGAGCCATGCGGAGTACTTC. Translated, it gives CASSFPGQTSHAEYF.

V usage is TRBV2 and J usage is TRBJ2-7; D gene ambiguous. Germline lookup yields CDR1 SNHLY and CDR2 FYNNEI. This CDR3 is built from 12 residues. Between the trimmed V and J ends, which lost 6 bases and 5 bases, there was a span of 11 bases. In nucleotides, the CDR3 is TGTGCCAGCAGGACCGATACTAACGAGCAGTACTTC. It specifies CASRTDTNEQYF.

This clone was counted a few times. The rearrangement links TRBV27 to TRBJ1-2; D is uncertain. Trimming cost V 0 bases and J 5 bases, with 10 bases left between them. This CDR3 region has 14 residues. CDR1 MNHEY and CDR2 SMNVEV come from the germline V gene (reference sequence). In DNA form, the CDR3 reads TGTGCCAGCAGTTTATCGTGGAACGAGTATGGCTACACCTTC. Translating gives CASSLSWNEYGYTF.

This chain connects TRBV5-1 to TRBJ1-1; D is unresolved. The germline CDR1 and CDR2 sequences are SGHRS and YFSETQ. This CDR3 has 14 residues. V gave up 2 bases and J gave up 0 bases, with 8 bases separating them. The CDR3 DNA follows: TGCGCCAGCAGCTTTTCGACCGTGAACACTGAAGCTTTCTTT. This codes for CASSFSTVNTEAFF.

The chain uses TRBV2 and TRBJ2-6; the match to TRBD2 covers 8 bases. This CDR3 region has 18 residues. Losses at the gene ends were 4 bases for V and 0 bases for J; bases not matched to a gene: 8. The germline gives CDR1 SNHLY, CDR2 FYNNEI. The chain's CDR3 is CASSGREGLSSGANVLTF. In nucleotides, the CDR3 is TGTGCCAGCAGTGGTCGGGAGGGCCTTAGCTCTGGGGCCAACGTCCTGACTTTC.

This rearrangement joins TRBV18 to TRBJ1-4; D perhaps matches TRBD1 (5 bases). Germline assignment: CDR1 KGHSH and CDR2 LQKENI. Between the trimmed V and J ends, which lost 1 base and 0 bases, there was a span of 12 bases. The CDR3 is 17 amino acids. CDR3 nucleotides: TGTGCCAGCTCACCACGGGATGGGGGAGCAACTAATGAAAAACTGTTTTTT. Translating it yields CASSPRDGGATNEKLFF.

Only a few counts were recorded for this clone. This sample also contains other DNA sequences that code for the same CDR3. The chain joins TRBV30 to TRBJ1-4, with a weak D call TRBD1 (6 bases). CDR1 and CDR2 (germline): GTSNPN, SVGIG (reference sequence). Trimming took off 0 bases at V and 7 bases at J, with 12 bases between the two ends. There are 14 residues in the CDR3. The chain's CDR3 is CAWSVIGGGEKLFF. CDR3 nucleotides: TGTGCCTGGAGTGTAATAGGGGGGGGTGAAAAACTGTTTTTT.

The gene calls are TRBV7-4 and TRBJ1-5; D is perhaps TRBD1 (6 bases). The V end was cut by 6 bases, the J end by 0 bases, with 18 bases between. The germline V gene has CDR1 SGHVT and CDR2 SQSDAQ. The CDR3 covers 17 residues. The CDR3 coding sequence is TGTGCCAGCAGGGTTCCGGGACACCTCTATAGCAATCAGCCCCAGCATTTT. Translated: CASRVPGHLYSNQPQHF.

This chain uses TRBV19 with TRBJ2-3; 8 nucleotides match TRBD2. CDR3 length equals 14 residues. The V segment lost 6 bases and the J segment 2 bases; nucleotides outside the gene matches: 4. CDR1 and CDR2 (germline): LNHDA, SQIVND (reference sequence). The DNA for the CDR3 is TGTGCCAGTAGGGCTAGCGGGTACACAGATACGCAGTATTTT. Amino acids: CASRASGYTDTQYF.

The V gene is TRBV19, the J gene TRBJ2-6, with a tentative D call TRBD1 (6 bases). V was trimmed by 7 bases and J by 2 bases, leaving 18 bases between them. This CDR3 spans 17 amino acids. The V gene's germline CDR1 is LNHDA and CDR2 SQIVND (reference sequence). CDR3 loop: CASTLRGGWAGANVLTF. The CDR3 DNA follows: TGTGCCAGTACTCTCCGAGGGGGATGGGCTGGGGCCAACGTCCTGACTTTC. Based on the CDR3 plus reference TRBV19 and TRBJ2-6, the full variable domain is DGGITQSPKYLFRKEGQNVTLSCEQNLNHDAMYWYRQDPGQGLRLIYYSQIVNDFQKGDIAEGYSVSREKKESFPLTVTSAQKNPTAFYLCASTLRGGWAGANVLTFGAGSRLTVL.

The chain's CDR3 is CASLLAGTYNEQFF. CDR3 DNA: TGTGCCAGCTTACTAGCGGGAACTTACAATGAGCAGTTCTTC. The V gene is TRBV7-2, the J gene TRBJ2-1; TRBD2 agrees at 10 bases. Looked up from germline, CDR1 is SGHTA and CDR2 is FQGNSA. This CDR3 contains 14 residues. Unmatched junction bases numbered 5, after V lost 8 bases and J lost 4 bases.

The V and J genes are TRBV28 and TRBJ2-2; the match to TRBD1 covers 9 bases. Germline V CDR1 and CDR2: MDHEN, SYDVKM. There are 14 residues in the CDR3. V trimming: 6 bases; J trimming: 8 bases; junction bases outside the gene matches: 7. Here the CDR3 reads CASRDDRGSGELFF. The CDR3 coding sequence is TGTGCCAGCAGGGATGACAGGGGGTCTGGGGAGCTGTTTTTT. Supplemented by reference TRBV28 and TRBJ2-2, the full variable domain reads DVKVTQSSRYLVKRTGEKVFLECVQDMDHENMFWYRQDPGLGLRLIYFSYDVKMKEKGDIPEGYSVSREKKERFSLILESASTNQTSMYLCASRDDRGSGELFFGEGSRLTVL.

The chain uses TRBV5-6 and TRBJ1-4; 9 bases map to TRBD1. The CDR3 spans 15 residues. Trimming at V came to 4 bases and at J to 5 bases, leaving 6 bases not matched to a gene. CDR1 and CDR2 from the germline V gene are SGHDT and YYEEEE. DNA for the CDR3: TGTGCCAGCAGCCGTGGGGACAGGGAAAATGAAAAACTGTTTTTT. Protein: CASSRGDRENEKLFF.

The chain is built from TRBV6-6 and TRBJ2-3; possibly TRBD1 for D (6 bases). The CDR3 covers 16 residues. Germline CDR1 MNHNY, CDR2 SVGAGI (reference sequence). The V end was cut by 5 bases, the J end by 3 bases, with 18 bases between. For the CDR3, the DNA is TGTGCCAGCAGTCAACCGGGACACCTTGATACAGATACGCAGTATTTT. It codes for CASSQPGHLDTDTQYF.

The rearrangement links TRBV6-1 to TRBJ1-5, with 7 bases aligning to TRBD1. Germline CDR1 is MNHNS and CDR2 is SASEGT. With V trimmed by 4 bases and J by 2 bases, 5 bases remained unmatched. The CDR3 is 15 amino acids. CDR3: CASSVTGLGNQPQHF. CDR3 nucleotides: TGTGCCAGCAGTGTGACAGGGCTGGGCAATCAGCCCCAGCATTTT.

The table lists this clone with a few counts. The chain employs TRBV28 and TRBJ2-1; possible D gene TRBD2, 5 bases. Trimming cost V 1 base and J 8 bases, with 9 bases left between them. The CDR3 is made up of 13 amino acids. Germline V gene lookup returns CDR1 MDHEN and CDR2 SYDVKM. The CDR3 is CASSLLAKDEQFF. The CDR3 DNA reads TGTGCCAGCAGTTTATTAGCGAAGGATGAGCAGTTCTTC.

This clone has only one observation. The DNA for the CDR3 is TGCGCCAGCAGCTCCGGGACAGGGGTGGACACCATATATTTT. Its translation: CASSSGTGVDTIYF. The rearrangement joins TRBV5-1 to TRBJ1-3; 10 bases fit TRBD1. V lost 3 bases to trimming and J lost 8 bases; unmatched junction nucleotides: 5. The CDR3 is made up of 14 amino acids. Germline assignment: CDR1 SGHRS and CDR2 YFSETQ.

This chain joins TRBV4-2 and TRBJ2-1, with TRBD2 as a possible D gene (6 bases). With 5 bases removed from V and 6 bases from J, the gap between germline ends came to 17 bases. CDR3 length: 15 residues. Germline V gene sequence: CDR1 LGHNA, CDR2 YNFKEQ. CDR3 residues: CASSLVAGFTNEQFF. The CDR3 coding sequence is TGTGCCAGCAGCTTAGTTGCGGGATTCACCAATGAGCAGTTCTTC.

This chain links TRBV27 with TRBJ2-5; D is perhaps TRBD1 or TRBD2 (7 bases each). CDR1 is MNHEY and CDR2 is SMNVEV in the germline V gene (reference sequence). The CDR3 is made up of 16 amino acids. The V and J ends lost 6 bases and 2 bases respectively, with 19 bases between them. CDR3 DNA sequence: TGTGCCAGCAGCCGAAGGGGGGGACAGCCGCAAGAGACCCAGTACTTC. It specifies CASSRRGGQPQETQYF.

This clone was recorded many times. Other DNA sequences from this sample encode an identical CDR3 as well. The chain uses TRBV10-2 and TRBJ2-7; tentatively, D is TRBD1 (6 bases). Trimming stripped 8 bases from V and 0 bases from J, with 11 bases between. CDR3 size: 13 residues. Germline V gene data show CDR1 as WSHSY and CDR2 as SAAADI. The CDR3 loop reads CASLDRSSYEQYF. In nucleotides, the CDR3 is TGCGCCAGCTTAGACAGGAGCTCCTACGAGCAGTACTTC.

The chain recombines TRBV28 with TRBJ2-5, with 7 bases matching TRBD2. Germline CDR1 and CDR2: MDHEN and SYDVKM. There are 14 residues in the CDR3. With V trimmed by 5 bases and J by 2 bases, 5 bases remained unmatched. Here the CDR3 DNA reads TGTGCCAGCAGTCCCCAACTAGCGCAAGAGACCCAGTACTTC. Protein sequence: CASSPQLAQETQYF.

For this clone: Other DNA sequences of this sample code for an identical CDR3. This chain connects TRBV5-5 to TRBJ1-5; D is ambiguous. The length of the CDR3 is 14 residues. Trimming stripped 0 bases from V and 2 bases from J, with 6 bases between. Germline assignment: CDR1 SGHKS and CDR2 YYEKEE (reference sequence). CDR3 bases: TGTGCCAGCAGCTTGGCCCCGGGCAATCAGCCCCAGCATTTT. Amino acid sequence: CASSLAPGNQPQHF.